This TCR beta chain was captured in a study of T and B cells in COVID-19 patients. Study at large: Most recovered patients had mild to moderate COVID-19 treated as outpatients.

Within the sample, this clonotype is medium-sized. Its specificity is not known. Multiplex PCR with BIOMED2 TRB-A/B primer pools amplified TRB rearrangements. TCRdb processed the multiplex PCR reads anew with MiXCR; each CDR3 protein has one entry. There are about 2,000 distinct CDR3 sequences in the sample; 23% occur only once, and approximately 60% lies in the top ten. This CDR3 is 14 amino acids long. Per the germline V gene, CDR1 is PRHDT and CDR2 is FYEKMQ (reference sequence). V was pared by 5 bases and J by 4 bases, with 2 bases of the junction left unmatched. Overall study findings and caveats: Blood from mildly ill patients while symptomatic, and early samples from severe cases, were scarce. Highly clonal in active COVID-19, TRB repertoires exceeded healthy-donor diversity and richness at recovery. Patients with COVID-19 reportedly showed strongly skewed T cell receptor beta variable and joining gene usage.

Each TRB amplification used 250-500 ng of genomic DNA from blood. The source material was blood. The chain carries TRBV13 and TRBJ2-7; 13 positions agree with TRBD2. The source of this sequence is a human donor with active COVID-19. CDR3 sequence reads: CASSPTSGRYEQYF. CDR3 sequence (DNA): TGTGCCAGCAGCCCGACTAGCGGGAGGTACGAGCAGTACTTC.